This TCR beta chain was identified in a study of PD-1 blockade in classical Hodgkin lymphoma. Germline V gene sequence: CDR1 ENHRY, CDR2 SYGVKD. This CDR3 region has 15 residues. Trimming left V 4 bases short and J 8 bases short, with 20 bases between. Described time point: newly diagnosed, previously untreated cHL patient sample. The data were produced by immunoSEQ multiplex PCR, yet TCRdb's version contains in-frame clones alone and is incomplete. The data show 25,000 to 35,000 clones, 94% seen once. Sample: peripheral blood mononuclear cells (PBMCs). The origin of this receptor is a human donor with classical Hodgkin lymphoma. V and J are TRBV10-3 and TRBJ1-2; D not resolved. CDR3 residues: CAISVGGLLAGGYTF. The CDR3 DNA follows: TGTGCCATCAGTGTGGGAGGGCTACTGGCGGGGGGCTACACCTTC.